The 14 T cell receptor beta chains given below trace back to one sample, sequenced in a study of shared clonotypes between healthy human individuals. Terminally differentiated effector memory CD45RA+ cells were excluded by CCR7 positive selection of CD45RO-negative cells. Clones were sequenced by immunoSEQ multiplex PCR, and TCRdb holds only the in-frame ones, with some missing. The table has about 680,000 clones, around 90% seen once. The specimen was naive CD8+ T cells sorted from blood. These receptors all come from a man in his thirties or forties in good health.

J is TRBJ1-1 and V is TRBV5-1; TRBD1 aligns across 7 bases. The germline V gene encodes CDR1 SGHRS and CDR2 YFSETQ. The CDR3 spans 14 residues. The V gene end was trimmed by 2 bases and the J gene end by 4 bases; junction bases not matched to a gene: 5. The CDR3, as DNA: TGCGCCAGCAGCTTCAGAGGGGGCAGCACTGAAGCTTTCTTT. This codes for CASSFRGGSTEAFF.

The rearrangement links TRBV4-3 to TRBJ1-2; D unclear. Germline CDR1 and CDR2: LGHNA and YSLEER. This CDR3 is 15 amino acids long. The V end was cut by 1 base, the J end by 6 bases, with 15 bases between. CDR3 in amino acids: CASSQGPDPNDGYTF. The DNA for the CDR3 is TGCGCCAGCAGCCAAGGGCCCGATCCGAATGATGGCTACACCTTC.

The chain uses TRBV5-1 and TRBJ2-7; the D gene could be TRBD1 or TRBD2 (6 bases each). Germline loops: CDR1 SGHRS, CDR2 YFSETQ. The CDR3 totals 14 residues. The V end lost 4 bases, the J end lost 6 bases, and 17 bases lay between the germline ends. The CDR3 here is CASSGGRSEGEQYF. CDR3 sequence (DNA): TGCGCCAGCAGCGGGGGGCGGTCGGAGGGCGAGCAGTACTTC.

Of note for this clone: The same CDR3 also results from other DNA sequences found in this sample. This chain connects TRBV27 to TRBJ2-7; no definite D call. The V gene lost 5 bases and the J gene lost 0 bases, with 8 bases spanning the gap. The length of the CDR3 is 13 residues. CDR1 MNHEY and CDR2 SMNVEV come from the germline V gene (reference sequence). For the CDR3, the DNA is TGTGCCAGCAGTCTAAAATCCTCCTACGAGCAGTACTTC. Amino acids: CASSLKSSYEQYF.

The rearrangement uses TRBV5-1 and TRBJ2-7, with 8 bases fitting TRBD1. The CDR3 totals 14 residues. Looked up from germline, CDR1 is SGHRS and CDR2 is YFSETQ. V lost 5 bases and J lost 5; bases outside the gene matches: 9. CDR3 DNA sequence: TGCGCCAGCAGTTCCGTACAGGGGGTCAACGAGCAGTACTTC. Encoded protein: CASSSVQGVNEQYF.

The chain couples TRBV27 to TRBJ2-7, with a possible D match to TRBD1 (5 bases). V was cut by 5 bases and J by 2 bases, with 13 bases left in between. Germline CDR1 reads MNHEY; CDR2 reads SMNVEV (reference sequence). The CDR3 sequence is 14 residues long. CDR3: CASSTRRDPYEQYF. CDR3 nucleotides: TGTGCCAGCAGTACACGCAGGGATCCCTACGAGCAGTACTTC.

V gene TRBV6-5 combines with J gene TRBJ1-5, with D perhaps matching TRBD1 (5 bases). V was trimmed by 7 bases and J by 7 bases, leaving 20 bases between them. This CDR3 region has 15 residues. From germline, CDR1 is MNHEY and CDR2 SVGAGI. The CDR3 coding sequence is TGTGCCAGCAAAGGAGATGGCAGGGTAGGCCAGCCCCAGCATTTT. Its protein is CASKGDGRVGQPQHF.

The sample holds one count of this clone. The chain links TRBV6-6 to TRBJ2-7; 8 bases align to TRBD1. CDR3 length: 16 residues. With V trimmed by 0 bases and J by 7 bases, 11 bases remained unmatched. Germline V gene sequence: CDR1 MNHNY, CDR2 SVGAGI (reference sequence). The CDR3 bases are TGTGCCAGCAGTTACTCTTTCGAGCAGGGGGCGGGGGAGCAGTACTTC. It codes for CASSYSFEQGAGEQYF.

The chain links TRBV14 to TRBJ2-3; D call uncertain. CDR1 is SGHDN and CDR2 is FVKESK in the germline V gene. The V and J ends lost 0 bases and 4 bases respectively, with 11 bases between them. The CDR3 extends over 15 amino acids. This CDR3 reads CASSQDLIVADTQYF. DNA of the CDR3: TGTGCCAGCAGCCAAGATTTGATAGTGGCAGATACGCAGTATTTT.

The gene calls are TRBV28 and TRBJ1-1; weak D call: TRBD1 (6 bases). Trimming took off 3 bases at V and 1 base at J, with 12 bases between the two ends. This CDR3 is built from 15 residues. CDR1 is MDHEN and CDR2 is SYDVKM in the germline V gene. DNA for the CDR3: TGTGCCAGCAGTTTTCTGGACAGTCAGAACACTGAAGCTTTCTTT. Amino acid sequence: CASSFLDSQNTEAFF.

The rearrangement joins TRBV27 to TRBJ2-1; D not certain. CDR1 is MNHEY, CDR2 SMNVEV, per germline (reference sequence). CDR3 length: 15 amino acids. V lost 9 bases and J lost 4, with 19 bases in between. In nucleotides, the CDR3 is TGTGCCAGTTCAATTGGGCGGATCCATTACAATGAGCAGTTCTTC. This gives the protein CASSIGRIHYNEQFF.

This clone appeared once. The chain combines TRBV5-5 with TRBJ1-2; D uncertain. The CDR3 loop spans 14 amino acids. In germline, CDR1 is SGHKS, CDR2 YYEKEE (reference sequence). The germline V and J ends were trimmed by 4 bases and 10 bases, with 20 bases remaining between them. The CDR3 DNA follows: TGTGCCAGCAGCGAGTGGCGGGGATCTATTGACTACACCTTC. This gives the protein CASSEWRGSIDYTF.

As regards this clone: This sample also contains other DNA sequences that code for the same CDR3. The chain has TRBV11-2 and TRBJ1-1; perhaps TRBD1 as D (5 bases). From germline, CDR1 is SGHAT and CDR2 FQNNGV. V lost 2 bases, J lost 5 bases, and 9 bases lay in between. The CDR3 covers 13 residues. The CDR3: CASSLQGRTEAFF. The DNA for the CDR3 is TGTGCCAGCAGCTTACAGGGACGGACTGAAGCTTTCTTT.

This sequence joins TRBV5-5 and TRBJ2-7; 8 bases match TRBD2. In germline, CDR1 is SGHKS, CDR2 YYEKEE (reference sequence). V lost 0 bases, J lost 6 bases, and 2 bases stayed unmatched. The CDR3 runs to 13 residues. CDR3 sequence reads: CASSLGLATEQYF. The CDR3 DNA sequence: TGTGCCAGCAGCTTGGGACTAGCGACCGAGCAGTACTTC.